The 22 T cell receptor beta chains below were found in one sample sequenced in a study of T cell responses to AZD1222 COVID-19 vaccine. Sequencing used immunoSEQ multiplex PCR; TCRdb keeps in-frame clones, though not all of them. The data show some 150,000 clones, approximately 94% seen once. Sequencing used peripheral blood, obtained on day 0 of AZD1222 vaccination. The receptors stem from an adult in good health.

The chain recombines TRBV28 with TRBJ1-5; the match to TRBD1 covers 11 bases. CDR3 size: 18 residues. CDR1 is MDHEN, CDR2 SYDVKM, per germline. The V segment lost 7 bases and the J segment 0 bases; nucleotides outside the gene matches: 11. The CDR3 spells CASIVRTGGLYSNQPQHF. Written as DNA, the CDR3 is TGTGCCAGCATCGTCCGGACAGGGGGCCTTTATAGCAATCAGCCCCAGCATTTT.

This sequence joins TRBV28 and TRBJ1-5; tentatively, D is TRBD1 (6 bases). The germline V gene has CDR1 MDHEN and CDR2 SYDVKM. V lost 2 bases and J 8 bases, leaving 13 bases between the germline ends. The CDR3 sequence is 14 residues long. This CDR3 reads CASSLKQGLEPQHF. In DNA form, the CDR3 reads TGTGCCAGCAGTTTAAAACAGGGTCTGGAGCCCCAGCATTTT.

The chain is built from TRBV18 and TRBJ2-3; perhaps D is TRBD1 or TRBD2 (6 bases each). Trimming pared 0 bases from V and 8 bases from J, leaving 18 bases between. Germline-derived CDR1 and CDR2 are KGHSH and LQKENI. The CDR3 runs 16 residues. CDR3 region: CASSPPVGGGKSTQYF. The CDR3 nucleotides are TGTGCCAGCTCACCACCGGTCGGGGGCGGTAAATCTACGCAGTATTTT.

The J gene is TRBJ1-4, the V gene TRBV9; TRBD1 matches 7 bases. The CDR3 is 15 amino acids. The junction had 6 bases not matched to a gene; V was cut back by 3 bases and J by 4 bases. Germline assignment: CDR1 SGDLS and CDR2 YYNGEE. The CDR3 DNA sequence: TGTGCCAGCAGCGAAGGACAGGCCGGTAATGAAAAACTGTTTTTT. This gives the protein CASSEGQAGNEKLFF.

This clone was counted a few times. The DNA of the CDR3 is TGTGCCAGCAGCTTAGACCCCTGGGTCCGGGCCACTGAAGCTTTCTTT. Translation gives CASSLDPWVRATEAFF. The chain couples TRBV13 to TRBJ1-1; D uncertain. The CDR3 has 16 amino acids. Germline V gene data show CDR1 as PRHDT and CDR2 as FYEKMQ (reference sequence). V was trimmed by 1 base and J by 4 bases, leaving 16 bases between them.

V usage is TRBV2 and J usage is TRBJ2-7, with a tentative D call TRBD2 (5 bases). Germline V lookup: CDR1 SNHLY, CDR2 FYNNEI. Trimming left V 4 bases short and J 7 bases short, with 17 bases between. The CDR3 extends over 14 amino acids. The CDR3 is CASSANSLPGEQYF. The CDR3, as DNA: TGTGCCAGCAGTGCTAACAGCCTTCCGGGGGAGCAGTACTTC.

V gene TRBV19 combines with J gene TRBJ1-5; no reliable D call. Germline CDR1 is LNHDA and CDR2 is SQIVND (reference sequence). Trimming removed 5 bases at V and 0 bases at J, with 11 bases between. The CDR3 extends over 15 amino acids. The DNA of the CDR3 is TGTGCCAGTAGTGCCTGGCTCAATAGCAATCAGCCCCAGCATTTT. Residues: CASSAWLNSNQPQHF.

The genes are TRBV7-6 and TRBJ2-7; D not certain. The CDR3 spans 12 residues. Germline-derived CDR1 and CDR2 are SGHVS and FNYEAQ. Trimming pared 5 bases from V and 4 bases from J, leaving 9 bases between. CDR3 in DNA: TGTGCCAGCAGCCCAGACGTATACGAGCAGTACTTC. Protein product: CASSPDVYEQYF.

CDR3 sequence: CASSLYVNEQFF. The CDR3 DNA follows: TGTGCCAGCAGCTTATATGTAAATGAGCAGTTCTTC. This chain links TRBV11-1 with TRBJ2-1, with D unresolved. Germline assignment: CDR1 SGHAT and CDR2 FQDESV (reference sequence). Trimming cost V 2 bases and J 7 bases, with 6 bases left between them. The CDR3 runs to 12 residues.

The chain recombines TRBV4-1 with TRBJ2-5, with 8 bases matching TRBD1. The CDR3 is 15 amino acids. Germline assignment: CDR1 MGHRA and CDR2 YSYEKL. V lost 3 bases and J lost 2; bases outside the gene matches: 5. CDR3 DNA: TGCGCCAGCAGCCACGTGGGACAGGCACAAGAGACCCAGTACTTC. The encoded protein is CASSHVGQAQETQYF.

This chain joins TRBV5-1 and TRBJ1-1; TRBD1 agrees at 7 bases. The CDR3 has 16 residues. V lost 0 bases, J lost 4 bases, and 9 bases stayed unmatched. Germline V gene sequence: CDR1 SGHRS, CDR2 YFSETQ. Here the CDR3 reads CASSLGTGELSTEAFF. The CDR3 nucleotides read TGCGCCAGCAGCTTGGGAACAGGGGAATTGAGCACTGAAGCTTTCTTT. The whole variable domain, filled in from reference TRBV5-1 and TRBJ1-1, reads KAGVTQTPRYLIKTRGQQVTLSCSPISGHRSVSWYQQTPGQGLQFLFEYFSETQRNKGNFPGRFSGRQFSNSRSEMNVSTLELGDSALYLCASSLGTGELSTEAFFGQGTRLTVV.

There are a few counts of this clone. The chain employs TRBV6-4 and TRBJ1-1; D is uncertain. V was pared by 3 bases and J by 0 bases, with 5 bases between. CDR1 is MRHNA and CDR2 is SNTAGT in the germline V gene. This CDR3 spans 13 amino acids. The CDR3 nucleotides are TGTGCCAGCAGTGAATGGTTGAACACTGAAGCTTTCTTT. It codes for CASSEWLNTEAFF.

This rearrangement joins TRBV4-1 to TRBJ1-4, with 7 nucleotides matching TRBD1. Germline lookup yields CDR1 MGHRA and CDR2 YSYEKL. Trimming cost V 6 bases and J 3 bases; bases outside gene matches: 4. CDR3 size: 14 residues. CDR3 sequence: CASSRTGANEKLFF. The CDR3 nucleotides read TGCGCCAGCAGTCGCACAGGGGCTAATGAAAAACTGTTTTTT.

The V gene is TRBV12-3 or TRBV12-4, the J gene TRBJ2-1; D remains unclear. V lost 3 bases to trimming and J lost 10 bases, with 10 bases between them. The CDR3 extends over 12 amino acids. CDR3 in amino acids: CASSFGRPEQFF. The CDR3 DNA follows: TGTGCCAGCAGTTTCGGACGGCCGGAGCAGTTCTTC.

The gene calls are TRBV20-1 and TRBJ1-2; D may be TRBD1 (5 bases). In germline, CDR1 is DFQATT, CDR2 SNEGSKA (reference sequence). V was pared by 7 bases and J by 8 bases, with 14 bases between. This CDR3 is built from 11 residues. The CDR3 region is CSVGREAGYTF. CDR3 DNA sequence: TGCAGTGTTGGCAGGGAGGCGGGCTACACCTTC.

The chain employs TRBV18 and TRBJ2-1; D is undetermined. Germline V gene lookup returns CDR1 KGHSH and CDR2 LQKENI. This CDR3 has 15 residues. The V and J ends lost 3 bases and 5 bases respectively, with 14 bases between them. The CDR3 loop is CASSPLVGTNNEQFF. Written as DNA, the CDR3 is TGTGCCAGCTCACCCTTAGTGGGCACAAACAATGAGCAGTTCTTC.

The sample holds one count of this clone. The rearrangement uses TRBV19 and TRBJ2-3, with D possibly being TRBD1 (5 bases). V lost 3 bases to trimming and J lost 5 bases, with 18 bases between them. This CDR3 is 16 amino acids long. Germline V gene data show CDR1 as LNHDA and CDR2 as SQIVND (reference sequence). CDR3 protein: CASSMGLEIRVDTQYF. CDR3 bases: TGTGCCAGTAGTATGGGGCTCGAGATTAGAGTAGATACGCAGTATTTT.

The V gene is TRBV19, the J gene TRBJ1-1; D unclear. Germline V gene data show CDR1 as LNHDA and CDR2 as SQIVND (reference sequence). There are 13 residues in the CDR3. Trimming shortened V by 2 bases and J by 11 bases, and 15 bases separated the two germline ends. The chain's CDR3 is CASSISPFGEAFF. DNA for the CDR3: TGTGCCAGTAGTATAAGCCCATTTGGGGAGGCTTTCTTT.

The V and J genes are TRBV7-2 and TRBJ1-6; tentative D call: TRBD1 (5 bases). This CDR3 is built from 15 residues. Germline V gene lookup returns CDR1 SGHTA and CDR2 FQGNSA. Between the trimmed V and J ends, which lost 2 bases and 10 bases, there was a span of 15 bases. CDR3 residues: CASSLLRGNGSPLHF. As DNA, the CDR3 is TGTGCCAGCAGCTTATTGCGGGGGAATGGGTCACCCCTCCACTTT. Based on the CDR3 plus reference TRBV7-2 and TRBJ1-6, the full variable domain is GAGVSQSPSNKVTEKGKDVELRCDPISGHTALYWYRQSLGQGLEFLIYFQGNSAPDKSGLPSDRFSAERTGGSVSTLTIQRTQQEDSAVYLCASSLLRGNGSPLHFGNGTRLTVT.

The rearrangement joins TRBV10-3 to TRBJ1-4, with D hard to call. Germline lookup yields CDR1 ENHRY and CDR2 SYGVKD. This CDR3 spans 14 amino acids. Trimming cost V 2 bases and J 4 bases, with 8 bases left between them. CDR3 coding DNA: TGTGCCATCAGTGAGGCAGAGGGTAATGAAAAACTGTTTTTT. Translated: CAISEAEGNEKLFF.

The genes are TRBV5-1 and TRBJ2-1; D assignment may be TRBD1 or TRBD2 (5 bases each). V was trimmed by 2 bases and J by 6 bases, leaving 12 bases between them. This CDR3 comprises 14 residues. Germline assignment: CDR1 SGHRS and CDR2 YFSETQ. CDR3 sequence: CASSLGTIPNEQFF. The DNA for the CDR3 is TGCGCCAGCAGCTTAGGGACCATCCCCAATGAGCAGTTCTTC.

The V and J genes are TRBV2 and TRBJ2-7; D perhaps matches TRBD1 (6 bases). V lost 6 bases and J 2 bases, leaving 14 bases between the germline ends. The germline V gene has CDR1 SNHLY and CDR2 FYNNEI. The length of the CDR3 is 14 residues. The CDR3 loop reads CASRRRTAPYEQYF. CDR3 sequence (DNA): TGTGCCAGCAGACGGAGGACAGCCCCCTACGAGCAGTACTTC.